The present T cell receptor (beta chain) was sequenced within a study of spatial heterogeneity in lung cancer. Overall study results and limits: Compared with follow-up, resection was when ubiquitous expanded tumor TCRs appeared in blood more.

The time point is: sample taken at primary tumor resection. Unsorted whole RNA samples from tumor, nontumor lung or frozen PBMC were sequenced. TCRdb reprocessed the 5' RACE reads via MiXCR and lists one record per CDR3 protein. The sample yields more than 10,000 distinct CDR3 sequences, around 15% seen once. This clonotype was found many times. Its antigen is undetermined. The CDR3 extends over 15 amino acids. The V and J ends lost 0 bases and 2 bases respectively, with 8 bases between them. Germline assignment: CDR1 KGHSH and CDR2 LQKENI. The chain employs TRBV18 and TRBJ1-5, with D possibly being TRBD1 (5 bases). The origin of this receptor is a male donor with early-stage non-small cell lung cancer. The source was PBMCs, collected at surgery. The CDR3 sequence is CASSPPSGRNQPQHF. DNA for the CDR3: TGTGCCAGCTCACCACCGTCAGGGCGCAATCAGCCCCAGCATTTT. Full variable domain (remainder filled in from reference TRBV18 and TRBJ1-5): NAGVMQNPRHLVRRRGQEARLRCSPMKGHSHVYWYRQLPEEGLKFMVYLQKENIIDESGMPKERFSAEFPKEGPSILRIQQVVRGDSAAYFCASSPPSGRNQPQHFGDGTRLSIL.